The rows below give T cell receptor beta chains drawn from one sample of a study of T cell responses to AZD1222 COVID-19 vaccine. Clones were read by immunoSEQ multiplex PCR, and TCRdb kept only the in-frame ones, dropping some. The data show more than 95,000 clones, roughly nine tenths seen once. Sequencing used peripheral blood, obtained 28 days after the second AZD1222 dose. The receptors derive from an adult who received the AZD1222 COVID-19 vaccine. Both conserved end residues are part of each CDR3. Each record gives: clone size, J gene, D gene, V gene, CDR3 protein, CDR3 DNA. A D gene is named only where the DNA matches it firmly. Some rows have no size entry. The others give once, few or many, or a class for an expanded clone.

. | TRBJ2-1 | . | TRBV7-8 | CASSLVWARSSYNEQFF | TGTGCCAGCAGCTTAGTGTGGGCCAGAAGCTCCTACAATGAGCAGTTCTTC
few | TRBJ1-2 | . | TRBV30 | CAWSVNSLFYGYTF | TGTGCCTGGAGTGTAAACAGCTTATTCTATGGCTACACCTTC
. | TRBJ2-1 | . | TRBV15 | CATSRDPWTNNEQFF | TGTGCCACCAGCAGAGATCCGTGGACTAACAATGAGCAGTTCTTC
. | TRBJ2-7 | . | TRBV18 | CASSGSYYEQYF | TGTGCCAGCTCAGGGAGCTACTACGAGCAGTACTTC
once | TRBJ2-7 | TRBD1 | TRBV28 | CASSYPDREEQYF | TGTGCCAGCAGTTACCCGGACAGGGAAGAGCAGTACTTC
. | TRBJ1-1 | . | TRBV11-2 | CASSLQPYTEAFF | TGTGCCAGCAGCTTGCAGCCCTACACTGAAGCTTTCTTT
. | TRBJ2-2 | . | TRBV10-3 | CAISVGLVNTGELFF | TGTGCCATCAGTGTTGGCCTCGTGAACACCGGGGAGCTGTTTTTT
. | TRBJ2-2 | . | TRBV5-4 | CASSGTSNTGELFF | TGTGCCAGCAGTGGCACATCGAACACCGGGGAGCTGTTTTTT
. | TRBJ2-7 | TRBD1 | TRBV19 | CASSTDRGGYEQYF | TGTGCCAGTAGTACGGACAGGGGAGGCTACGAGCAGTACTTC
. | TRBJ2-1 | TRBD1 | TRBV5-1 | CASSLGGGHYNEQFF | TGCGCCAGCAGCTTGGGAGGGGGCCACTACAATGAGCAGTTCTTC
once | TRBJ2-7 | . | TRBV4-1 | CASSQDRSPPYGQYF | TGCGCCAGCAGCCAAGATCGAAGTCCTCCCTACGGGCAGTACTTC
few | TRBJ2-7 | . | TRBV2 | CASSTQAVTYEQYF | TGTGCCAGCAGTACCCAGGCCGTGACCTACGAGCAGTACTTC
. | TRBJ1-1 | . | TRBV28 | CASRTVHRVSEAFF | TGTGCCAGCCGTACCGTGCACAGGGTCTCTGAAGCTTTCTTT
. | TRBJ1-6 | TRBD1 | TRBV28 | CASRNRGLHNSPLHF | TGTGCCAGCAGAAACAGGGGGCTCCATAATTCACCCCTCCACTTT
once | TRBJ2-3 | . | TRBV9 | CASSISSGTAGVTQYF | TGTGCCAGCAGCATCTCCTCCGGGACGGCAGGGGTTACGCAGTATTTT
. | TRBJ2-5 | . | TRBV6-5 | CASSFQRETQYF | TGTGCCAGCAGTTTTCAGCGCGAGACCCAGTACTTC
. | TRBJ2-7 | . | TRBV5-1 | CASSLQTLTYEQYF | TGCGCCAGCAGCTTACAGACTTTAACCTACGAGCAGTACTTC
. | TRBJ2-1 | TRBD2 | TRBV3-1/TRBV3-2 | CASSQVAGRGDGSYNEQFF | TGTGCCAGCAGCCAAGTAGCGGGAAGGGGGGACGGGTCCTACAATGAGCAGTTCTTC
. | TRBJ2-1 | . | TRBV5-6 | CASSRVDSSEQFF | TGTGCCAGCAGCCGGGTCGACAGCAGTGAGCAGTTCTTC
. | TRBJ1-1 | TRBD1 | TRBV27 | CASSSPRQGRNTEAFF | TGTGCCAGCAGTTCCCCACGACAGGGGAGAAATACTGAAGCTTTCTTT
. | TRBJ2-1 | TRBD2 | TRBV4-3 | CASSLGLAGSNEQFF | TGCGCCAGCAGCCTCGGACTAGCGGGAAGTAATGAGCAGTTCTTC
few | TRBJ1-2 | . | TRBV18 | CASSPTDNYGYTF | TGTGCCAGCTCGCCGACAGACAACTATGGCTACACCTTC
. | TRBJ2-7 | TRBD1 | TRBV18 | CASSPQPGGTSYEQYF | TGTGCCAGCTCACCACAGCCAGGGGGAACCTCCTACGAGCAGTACTTC
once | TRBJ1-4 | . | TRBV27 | CASRLQGTGSEKLFF | TGTGCCAGCAGATTGCAGGGAACCGGATCTGAAAAACTGTTTTTT
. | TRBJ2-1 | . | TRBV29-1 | CSIRYNEQFF | TGCAGCATTAGATACAATGAGCAGTTCTTC
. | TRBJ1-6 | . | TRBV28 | CASSLDQDNSPLHF | TGTGCCAGCAGTTTAGATCAGGATAATTCACCCCTCCACTTT
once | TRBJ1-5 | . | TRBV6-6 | CASSYLGEINQPQHF | TGTGCCAGCAGTTACTTGGGGGAGATCAATCAGCCCCAGCATTTT
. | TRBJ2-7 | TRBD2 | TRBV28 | CASRATSGAYEQYF | TGTGCCAGCAGAGCAACTAGCGGCGCCTACGAGCAGTACTTC
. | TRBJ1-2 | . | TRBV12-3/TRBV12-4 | CASSLGGIHGYTF | TGTGCCAGCAGTTTGGGCGGGATCCATGGCTACACCTTC
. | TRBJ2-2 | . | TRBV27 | CASSAAITGELFF | TGTGCCAGCAGTGCTGCCATCACCGGGGAGCTGTTTTTT
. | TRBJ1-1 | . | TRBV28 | CASSIDGGFGAFF | TGTGCCAGCAGTATAGACGGGGGATTCGGAGCTTTCTTT
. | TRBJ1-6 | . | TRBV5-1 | CASSTGVAGNNSPLHF | TGCGCCAGCAGCACGGGTGTGGCAGGGAACAATTCACCCCTCCACTTT
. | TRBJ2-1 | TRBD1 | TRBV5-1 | CASSSAQGPNEQFF | TGCGCCAGCAGTTCGGCACAGGGGCCCAATGAGCAGTTCTTC
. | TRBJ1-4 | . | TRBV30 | CAWRIEVAGNEKLFF | TGTGCCTGGAGGATAGAGGTTGCGGGCAATGAAAAACTGTTTTTT
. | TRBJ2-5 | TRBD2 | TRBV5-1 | CASSWEGNQETQYF | TGCGCCAGCAGCTGGGAGGGGAACCAAGAGACCCAGTACTTC
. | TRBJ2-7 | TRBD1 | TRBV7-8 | CASSLGLGTGEFEQYF | TGTGCCAGCAGCTTGGGGCTTGGGACAGGGGAGTTCGAGCAGTACTTC
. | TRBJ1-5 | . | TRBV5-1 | CASSPQPGPSNQPQHF | TGCGCCAGCAGCCCCCAACCGGGGCCCAGCAATCAGCCCCAGCATTTT
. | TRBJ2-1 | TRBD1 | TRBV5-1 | CASSLAQGVRRDEQFF | TGCGCCAGCAGCTTGGCCCAGGGGGTGAGGAGAGATGAGCAGTTCTTC
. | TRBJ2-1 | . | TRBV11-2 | CASSFGVYNEQFF | TGTGCCAGCAGCTTCGGAGTTTACAATGAGCAGTTCTTC
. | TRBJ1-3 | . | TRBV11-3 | CASSLGRNGNTIYF | TGTGCCAGCAGCTTAGGACGCAATGGAAACACCATATATTTT
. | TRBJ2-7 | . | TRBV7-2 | CASSLSKGGAYEQYF | TGTGCCAGCAGCTTATCGAAGGGGGGGGCCTACGAGCAGTACTTC
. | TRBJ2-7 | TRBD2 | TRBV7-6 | CASTPGGTPYEQYF | TGTGCCAGCACACCGGGGGGGACCCCCTACGAGCAGTACTTC
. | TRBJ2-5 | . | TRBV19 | CASSTHQGVGSRMRAQYF | TGTGCCAGTAGTACTCACCAAGGAGTGGGGTCCCGAATGAGGGCCCAGTACTTC
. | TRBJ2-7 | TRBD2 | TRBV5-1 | CASSFGSAGLAGAEQYF | TGCGCCAGCAGCTTTGGGAGTGCGGGACTAGCGGGAGCCGAGCAGTACTTC
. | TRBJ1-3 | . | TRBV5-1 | CASSPPTGNTIYF | TGCGCCAGCAGCCCCCCAACCGGGAACACCATATATTTT
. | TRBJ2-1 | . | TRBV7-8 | CASSLPGLRLNEQFF | TGTGCCAGCAGCTTACCAGGACTGAGACTAAATGAGCAGTTCTTC
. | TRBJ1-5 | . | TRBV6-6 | CASSPDGGQPQHF | TGTGCCAGCAGTCCGGACGGCGGTCAGCCCCAGCATTTT
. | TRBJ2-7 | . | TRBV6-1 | CASSEVLYGGYEQYF | TGTGCCAGCAGTGAGGTCCTTTACGGGGGTTACGAGCAGTACTTC
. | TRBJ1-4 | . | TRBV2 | CASSEGSAAEKLFF | TGTGCCAGCAGTGAAGGTTCCGCGGCCGAAAAACTGTTTTTT
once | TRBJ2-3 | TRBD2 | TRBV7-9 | CASSLEAGITDTQYF | TGTGCCAGCAGCCTCGAAGCGGGAATCACAGATACGCAGTATTTT
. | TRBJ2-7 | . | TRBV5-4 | CASSLVDTYEQYF | TGTGCCAGCAGCTTGGTGGACACCTACGAGCAGTACTTC